The 3 T cell receptor beta chains reported below all come from one sample, sequenced in a study of OX40 agonist ivuxolimab in advanced cancers. Repertoires were generated with immunoSEQ multiplex PCR, while TCRdb's copy carries only in-frame clones and drops some. The data contain some 22,000 clones, around 78% of them seen just once; the ten biggest clones take up 18%. Sequencing was performed on CD4+ or CD8+ T cells sorted from blood, taken in a trial of the OX40 agonist ivuxolimab. Receptor source: an adult with an advanced solid tumor such as melanoma, head and neck, liver or kidney cancer.

V is TRBV28 and J is TRBJ2-3; D gene ambiguous. The CDR3 extends over 14 amino acids. V was shortened by 3 bases and J by 2 bases, with 9 bases between the two germline ends. Germline V CDR1 and CDR2: MDHEN, SYDVKM. CDR3 residues: CASSFTRITDTQYF. CDR3 nucleotide sequence: TGTGCCAGCAGTTTCACGAGAATCACAGATACGCAGTATTTT.

The J gene is TRBJ2-5, the V gene TRBV7-8; D ambiguous. The V gene's germline CDR1 is SGHVS and CDR2 FQNEAQ. Trimming removed 5 bases from V and 2 bases from J, with 12 bases in between. The CDR3 loop spans 14 amino acids. DNA for the CDR3: TGTGCCAGCAGCATCACGGCCGTACAAGAGACCCAGTACTTC. Its translation is CASSITAVQETQYF.

Only one count was recorded for this clone. The chain carries TRBV19 and TRBJ2-7, with D perhaps given as TRBD1 or TRBD2 (6 bases each). This CDR3 is built from 14 residues. Germline CDR1 LNHDA, CDR2 SQIVND (reference sequence). Trimming pared 9 bases from V and 0 bases from J, leaving 15 bases between. The CDR3 sequence: CARGMRGHSYEQYF. CDR3 bases: TGTGCCAGGGGGATGCGGGGACACTCCTACGAGCAGTACTTC.